This T cell receptor beta chain appears in the sequencing data of a study of CD8 T cells in ankylosing spondylitis. Study conclusions and caveats: From matched ankylosing spondylitis synovial fluid, disease-linked clones were reportedly recovered at significantly enriched levels. Disease-associated clones were CD8+ and fairly uncommon in peripheral blood.

Trimming at V came to 2 bases and at J to 0 bases, leaving 1 base not matched to a gene. Germline CDR1 and CDR2: WNHNN and SYGVQD (reference sequence). This CDR3 has 15 residues. This clonotype was detected only a few times. Its antigen is still unknown. Making the TCR beta libraries involved quantitative 5'-RACE with molecular barcodes. From the 5' RACE reads, TCRdb called clonotypes with MiXCR, one entry per CDR3 protein. Found here are approximately 110,000 distinct CDR3 sequences, about 24% of them singletons; the top ten hold over 9%. V and J are TRBV10-1 and TRBJ2-3, with 8 bases identical to TRBD2. Sequencing was performed on synovial fluid, either unsorted or a sorted T cell fraction (not recorded which). The receptor was isolated from a male donor with ankylosing spondylitis. In DNA form, the CDR3 reads TGCGCCAGCAGTGAGACTAGCGGAAGCACAGATACGCAGTATTTT. Its translation: CASSETSGSTDTQYF.